The 3 T cell receptor beta chains given below trace back to one sample, sequenced in a study of T cell repertoires in ileal Crohn's disease. This table comes from immunoSEQ multiplex PCR, and its TCRdb copy is limited to in-frame clones, with some not included. The sample has about 15,000 clones, just under 80% seen once. The sample consisted of ileal tissue. The receptors here all came from an adult with Crohn's disease.

The CDR3 coding sequence is TGCAGCGTTGTTCAGGCTAACTATGGCTACACCTTC. Its protein is CSVVQANYGYTF. The chain has TRBV29-1 and TRBJ1-2; no reliable D call. Germline V lookup: CDR1 SQVTM, CDR2 ANQGSEA. The germline V and J ends were trimmed by 4 bases and 0 bases, with 6 bases remaining between them. This CDR3 has 12 amino acids.

The chain uses TRBV15 and TRBJ2-7; 9 bases align to TRBD2. The junction had 4 bases not matched to a gene; V was cut back by 1 base and J by 9 bases. The germline CDR1 and CDR2 sequences are LNHNV and YYDKDF (reference sequence). The CDR3 has 13 residues. Here the CDR3 reads CATSRASGIGQYF. The DNA for the CDR3 is TGTGCCACCAGCAGAGCTAGCGGGATCGGGCAGTACTTC.

The genes are TRBV18 and TRBJ2-1; 7 bases line up with TRBD2. J was trimmed by 7 bases and V by 4 bases; bases with no gene match: 10. Germline V gives CDR1 KGHSH, CDR2 LQKENI. The CDR3 loop spans 15 amino acids. The CDR3 reads CASSRTTSQDNEQFF. In DNA, the CDR3 is TGTGCCAGCTCACGTACGACTAGCCAAGATAATGAGCAGTTCTTC.